This passage covers 20 T cell receptor beta chains from one sample sequenced in a study of regulatory T cells in long-lasting Graves disease. Noted time point: persistent/refractory GD, antithyroid drugs over 5 years with positive TRAb. Extracted PBMC RNA gave rise to the TCR library. Construction of TCR beta libraries relied on iRepertoire HTBI primers and on Arm-PCR targeting CDR3 regions. Using its own MiXCR run on the multiplex PCR reads, TCRdb lists one record per CDR3 protein. The sample holds 350,000 to 500,000 distinct CDR3 sequences; under 25% are singletons and the top ten take roughly 13%. Here the sequenced sample was peripheral blood mononuclear cells (PBMCs), taken when the disease was refractory, from a patient treated with antithyroid drugs. The receptor set was obtained from a female donor with Graves disease.

There are a few counts of this clonotype. The gene calls are TRBV5-1 and TRBJ1-2, with a tentative D call TRBD1 (6 bases). CDR1 SGHRS and CDR2 YFSETQ come from the germline V gene. The CDR3 loop spans 16 amino acids. Deletions cut 3 bases from V and 3 bases from J, with 18 bases between. The CDR3 reads CASSSGQGPTDYGYTF. For the CDR3, the DNA is TGCGCCAGCAGCTCGGGGCAGGGGCCGACGGACTATGGCTACACCTTC.

There are many counts of this clonotype. The CDR3 here is CASSEDSGSRETQYF. The CDR3, as DNA: TGTGCCAGCAGTGAAGATAGCGGGAGTAGGGAGACCCAGTACTTC. The V call is TRBV2, the J call TRBJ2-5, with TRBD2 identical over 9 bases. V trimming: 1 base; J trimming: 5 bases; junction bases outside the gene matches: 5. The germline CDR1 and CDR2 sequences are SNHLY and FYNNEI. CDR3 length: 15 residues.

The chain carries TRBV20-1 and TRBJ2-5, with 8 bases fitting TRBD1. V shed 3 bases, J shed 3 bases, and the junction held 3 bases outside the gene matches. The CDR3 length is 13 residues. Germline CDR1 reads DFQATT; CDR2 reads SNEGSKA (reference sequence). CDR3 in amino acids: CSARDRVKETQYF. CDR3 nucleotide sequence: TGCAGTGCTAGGGACAGGGTGAAAGAGACCCAGTACTTC.

The chain joins TRBV5-8 to TRBJ1-1; 7 bases align to TRBD1. J lost 1 base, V lost 4 bases, and 7 bases had no gene match. CDR1 is SGHTS and CDR2 is YDEGEE in the germline V gene. CDR3 length equals 15 residues. CDR3 amino acids: CASSPTGQRNTEAFF. The CDR3 DNA is TGTGCCAGCAGCCCAACGGGACAGAGGAACACTGAAGCTTTCTTT.

The rearrangement joins TRBV9 to TRBJ1-3, with D uncertain. Deletions cut 0 bases from V and 0 bases from J, with 4 bases between. The germline V gene encodes CDR1 SGDLS and CDR2 YYNGEE. This CDR3 region has 14 residues. The CDR3 loop is CASSVDPSGNTIYF. As DNA, the CDR3 is TGTGCCAGCAGCGTAGACCCCTCTGGAAACACCATATATTTT.

The table lists this clonotype with a few counts. The rearrangement joins TRBV20-1 to TRBJ2-3; D ambiguous. The CDR3 length is 11 residues. V dropped 1 base and J dropped 6 bases, with 5 bases sitting between them. Germline CDR1 reads DFQATT; CDR2 reads SNEGSKA (reference sequence). The CDR3 here is CSARGRDTQYF. DNA of the CDR3: TGCAGTGCTAGAGGCCGGGATACGCAGTATTTT.

This clonotype came up a few times. The chain couples TRBV3-1 to TRBJ2-7; 8 nucleotides line up with TRBD2. With V trimmed by 1 base and J by 5 bases, 10 bases remained unmatched. Germline assignment: CDR1 LGHDT and CDR2 YNNKEL (reference sequence). The CDR3 runs 16 residues. The CDR3 bases are TGTGCCAGCAGCCAAGTGAAGAGCGGGAGATTCGACGAGCAGTACTTC. This sequence encodes CASSQVKSGRFDEQYF.

This clonotype has more than one count but fewer than ten. The rearrangement joins TRBV4-1 to TRBJ2-2; D perhaps matches TRBD2 (6 bases). CDR3 length equals 15 residues. V lost 2 bases and J 4 bases, leaving 11 bases between the germline ends. Germline loops: CDR1 MGHRA, CDR2 YSYEKL. CDR3 loop: CASSQNRESTGELFF. In DNA, the CDR3 is TGCGCCAGCAGCCAAAACCGGGAGAGCACCGGGGAGCTGTTTTTT.

On this clonotype itself: A read error may explain this, as a much larger clone is one base away. The V call is TRBV6-1, the J call TRBJ1-1, with D unresolved. The germline V gene has CDR1 MNHNS and CDR2 SASEGT. The CDR3 length is 15 residues. Written as DNA, the CDR3 is TGTGGCAGCAGCCCCTACTGGACGGAGAACACTGAAGCTTTCTTT. Protein: CGSSPYWTENTEAFF.

This clonotype was picked up a small number of times. This rearrangement joins TRBV20-1 to TRBJ2-1; 8 bases map to TRBD2. The CDR3 loop spans 14 amino acids. V shed 1 base, J shed 7 bases, and the junction held 6 bases outside the gene matches. Germline CDR1 DFQATT, CDR2 SNEGSKA (reference sequence). Here the CDR3 reads CSARGTSRRNEQFF. As DNA, the CDR3 is TGCAGTGCTAGAGGGACTAGCCGACGTAATGAGCAGTTCTTC.

This clonotype came up many times. The J gene is TRBJ2-7, the V gene TRBV5-1; TRBD1 is a possible D gene (5 bases). Trimming shortened V by 2 bases and J by 2 bases, and 20 bases separated the two germline ends. The CDR3 is 17 amino acids. From germline, CDR1 is SGHRS and CDR2 YFSETQ. The CDR3 is CASSLPPSGMEPYEQYF. For the CDR3, the DNA is TGCGCCAGCAGCTTACCCCCCTCAGGGATGGAACCCTACGAGCAGTACTTC. Full variable domain (missing parts from reference TRBV5-1 and TRBJ2-7): KAGVTQTPRYLIKTRGQQVTLSCSPISGHRSVSWYQQTPGQGLQFLFEYFSETQRNKGNFPGRFSGRQFSNSRSEMNVSTLELGDSALYLCASSLPPSGMEPYEQYFGPGTRLTVT.

This clonotype came up a few times. The V and J genes are TRBV5-4 and TRBJ1-4; TRBD1 might be the D (5 bases). V gave up 0 bases and J gave up 1 base, with 10 bases separating them. This CDR3 contains 16 residues. Germline V gene lookup returns CDR1 SGHNT and CDR2 YYREEE (reference sequence). CDR3 DNA sequence: TGTGCCAGCAGCTTGGCCGAGCAGGGAACTAATGAAAAACTGTTTTTT. It codes for CASSLAEQGTNEKLFF. Supplemented by reference TRBV5-4 and TRBJ1-4, the full variable domain reads ETGVTQSPTHLIKTRGQQVTLRCSSQSGHNTVSWYQQALGQGPQFIFQYYREEENGRGNFPPRFSGLQFPNYSSELNVNALELDDSALYLCASSLAEQGTNEKLFFGSGTQLSVL.

V is TRBV19 and J is TRBJ2-7, with 8 bases identical to TRBD2. Germline CDR1 reads LNHDA; CDR2 reads SQIVND (reference sequence). J gave up 6 bases and V 3 bases, and 7 bases lay outside the gene matches. The CDR3 spans 14 residues. The CDR3 region has the DNA TGTGCCAGTAGTATGAATAGCGGGGTTGCCGAGCAGTACTTC. Protein product: CASSMNSGVAEQYF.

This clonotype was recorded many times. CDR3 sequence reads: CASAGTNQPQHF. The CDR3 region has the DNA TGTGCCAGCGCAGGGACCAATCAGCCCCAGCATTTT. V is TRBV28 and J is TRBJ1-5; perhaps TRBD1 as D (5 bases). V was trimmed by 8 bases and J by 3 bases, leaving 8 bases between them. Per the germline V gene, CDR1 is MDHEN and CDR2 is SYDVKM. The CDR3 is made up of 12 amino acids.

The rearrangement joins TRBV28 to TRBJ2-2; no clear D gene. Deletions cut 3 bases from V and 6 bases from J, with 11 bases between. This CDR3 region has 14 residues. Germline CDR1 is MDHEN and CDR2 is SYDVKM. In DNA, the CDR3 is TGTGCCAGCAGTTTTAGGTTCCTGGCCGGGGAGCTGTTTTTT. It translates to CASSFRFLAGELFF.

This clonotype was observed many times. V usage is TRBV3-1 and J usage is TRBJ1-6; TRBD1 aligns across 8 bases. With 1 base clipped from V and 6 bases from J, the junction kept 11 bases outside the gene matches. CDR3 length equals 18 residues. From germline, CDR1 is LGHDT and CDR2 YNNKEL (reference sequence). The CDR3 nucleotides read TGTGCCAGCAGCCAAGTTTATGGGAAACAGGGGGGTAATTCACCCCTCCACTTT. Its protein product is CASSQVYGKQGGNSPLHF. Combining the CDR3 with reference TRBV3-1 and TRBJ1-6 gives the whole variable domain DTAVSQTPKYLVTQMGNDKSIKCEQNLGHDTMYWYKQDSKKFLKIMFSYNNKELIINETVPNRFSPKSPDKAHLNLHINSLELGDSAVYFCASSQVYGKQGGNSPLHFGNGTRLTVT.

This clonotype has just a few counts. The chain is built from TRBV6-1 and TRBJ2-7; no definite D call. The V end lost 3 bases, the J end lost 3 bases, and 12 bases lay between the germline ends. The CDR3 spans 14 residues. CDR1 is MNHNS and CDR2 is SASEGT in the germline V gene. The CDR3 reads CASSDRDALYEQYF. The CDR3 bases are TGTGCCAGCAGTGACCGTGACGCTCTCTACGAGCAGTACTTC.

The V and J genes are TRBV7-9 and TRBJ2-5; 14 bases map to TRBD2. Germline trimming cut 5 bases from V and 5 bases from J; bases unmatched to any gene: 7. This CDR3 has 16 amino acids. CDR1 SEHNR and CDR2 FQNEAQ come from the germline V gene (reference sequence). The DNA for the CDR3 is TGTGCCAGCAGCACATTGGGGACTAGCGGGAGTGAGACCCAGTACTTC. Protein product: CASSTLGTSGSETQYF. Full variable domain (outside the CDR3, taken from reference TRBV7-9 and TRBJ2-5): DTGVSQNPRHKITKRGQNVTFRCDPISEHNRLYWYRQTLGQGPEFLTYFQNEAQLEKSRLLSDRFSAERPKGSFSTLEIQRTEQGDSAMYLCASSTLGTSGSETQYFGPGTRLLVL.

This clonotype came up a few times. The chain couples TRBV11-2 to TRBJ2-1; no reliable D call. V dropped 4 bases and J dropped 7 bases, with 11 bases sitting between them. This CDR3 has 13 amino acids. Germline loops: CDR1 SGHAT, CDR2 FQNNGV. The CDR3 reads CASSSLPVNEQFF. CDR3 coding DNA: TGTGCCAGCAGCTCCTTGCCGGTTAATGAGCAGTTCTTC.

A single count supports this clonotype. V usage is TRBV4-1 and J usage is TRBJ2-7, with 11 bases that match TRBD2. This CDR3 has 16 residues. V lost 0 bases, J lost 4 bases, and 5 bases stayed unmatched. Looked up from germline, CDR1 is MGHRA and CDR2 is YSYEKL. Written as DNA, the CDR3 is TGCGCCAGCAGCCAAGAGCCTGGGACTAGCGGTTACGAGCAGTACTTC. Residues: CASSQEPGTSGYEQYF.